The 22 T cell receptor beta chains in this list originate from one sample, sequenced in a study of T cells in women clearing cervical HPV infection. Measured with immunoSEQ multiplex PCR; TCRdb has only the in-frame clones, and not every one. The table for this sample gives 36,000 or so clones. Sequenced: blood buffy coat. These receptors were obtained from a woman aged 18-70 years with a cervical HPV16 infection that either progressed to CIN3+ or cleared (not recorded which).

With regard to this clone: From the germline J gene comes the end of the CDR3, since the read stops 3 residues before it. This rearrangement joins TRBV2 to TRBJ2-2; 7 bases are shared with TRBD1. CDR1 and CDR2 from the germline V gene are SNHLY and FYNNEI. This CDR3 comprises 16 residues. CDR3 DNA, as far as it was read: TGTGCCAGCAGCGCAGATCCAGGGGGATTCAATGAAAAG. Protein sequence: CASSADPGGFNEK. In full, the CDR3 is CASSADPGGFNEKLFF.

To note about this clone: The CDR3 end falls 3 residues outside the read, so it is completed with the germline J gene. This rearrangement joins TRBV7-6 to TRBJ1-1; D unresolved. The germline V and J ends were trimmed by 1 base and 6 bases, with 9 bases remaining between them. Germline values: CDR1 SGHVS, CDR2 FNYEAQ. The CDR3 length is 13 residues. CDR3 bases read: TGTGCCAGCAGCTTAGGTCGGTCCTCTGAA. Protein product: CASSLGRSSE. The entire CDR3 reads CASSLGRSSEAFF.

The CDR3 DNA, read in part, is TGCGCCAGCACTCCAGGACAGGGACTATCGCTTGGC. As protein: CASTPGQGLSLG. The entire CDR3 reads CASTPGQGLSLGYTF. V and J are TRBV5-1 and TRBJ1-2; 8 bases fit TRBD1. Sequencing ends 3 residues short of the CDR3 end; the germline J gene provides the rest. With 6 bases clipped from V and 7 bases from J, the junction kept 14 bases outside the gene matches. Germline V gene lookup returns CDR1 SGHRS and CDR2 YFSETQ. The CDR3 runs 15 residues.

As concerns this clone: Read sequence stops 3 residues before the CDR3 end, and the germline J gene provides the missing end. This chain joins TRBV20-1 and TRBJ2-2, with D possibly matching TRBD2 (6 bases). The CDR3 length is 14 residues. CDR1 and CDR2 from the germline V gene are DFQATT and SNEGSKA (reference sequence). Trimming removed 5 bases at V and 6 bases at J, with 16 bases between. This CDR3 reads CSAYSGGGAGELFF. The CDR3 DNA, read in part, is TGCAGTGCTTACTCCGGGGGAGGCGCCGGGGAG.

Concerning this clone itself: Read data end 3 residues before the CDR3 end; the end is taken from the germline J gene. This sequence joins TRBV2 and TRBJ2-5; the D gene is possibly TRBD2 (7 bases). V gave up 3 bases and J gave up 5 bases, with 16 bases separating them. The CDR3 totals 15 residues. Looked up from germline, CDR1 is SNHLY and CDR2 is FYNNEI. The CDR3 bases that were read are TGTGCCAGCAGTGACAGGTCGGGGGGCCGTGAGACC. Translated: CASSDRSGGRET. The CDR3 in its entirety is CASSDRSGGRETQYF.

CDR3: CASSLVTGGGEQFF. The DNA read from the CDR3 is TGTGCCAGCTCACTAGTGACAGGGGGCGGTGAG. The chain is built from TRBV18 and TRBJ2-1; the match to TRBD1 covers 10 bases. Read data end 3 residues before the CDR3 end; the end is taken from the germline J gene. V was pared by 4 bases and J by 9 bases, with 6 bases of the junction left unmatched. Germline loops: CDR1 KGHSH, CDR2 LQKENI. The CDR3 is 14 residues long.

Turning to this clone: The read falls 3 residues short of the CDR3 end, and the missing part is taken from the germline J gene. This chain links TRBV5-1 with TRBJ1-1, with TRBD1 as a possible D gene (6 bases). Germline loops: CDR1 SGHRS, CDR2 YFSETQ. The CDR3 sequence is 11 residues long. Trimming stripped 6 bases from V and 5 bases from J, with 8 bases between. The chain's CDR3 is CASKGETEAFF. The CDR3 bases that were read are TGCGCCAGCAAGGGGGAAACTGAA.

With regard to this clone: The read stops 3 residues short of the end of the CDR3; the missing end is completed from the germline J gene. J is TRBJ2-2 and V is TRBV9, with D maybe TRBD1 (5 bases). Trimming pared 4 bases from V and 2 bases from J, leaving 12 bases between. Per the germline V gene, CDR1 is SGDLS and CDR2 is YYNGEE. The CDR3 length is 15 residues. CDR3 protein: CASSPLDTNTGELFF. CDR3 bases read: TGTGCCAGCAGCCCCCTGGACACCAACACCGGGGAG.

For this clone: Sequencing ends 3 residues short of the CDR3 end; the germline J gene provides the rest. The V call is TRBV19, the J call TRBJ1-2, with a weak D call TRBD1 (5 bases). The CDR3 runs 12 residues. Trimming cost V 2 bases and J 6 bases, with 7 bases left between them. CDR1 and CDR2 (germline): LNHDA, SQIVND (reference sequence). The CDR3 region is CASSIKGNGYTF. The sequenced CDR3 bases are TGTGCCAGTAGTATAAAGGGGAATGGC. The whole variable domain, remainder taken from reference TRBV19 and TRBJ1-2, is DGGITQSPKYLFRKEGQNVTLSCEQNLNHDAMYWYRQDPGQGLRLIYYSQIVNDFQKGDIAEGYSVSREKKESFPLTVTSAQKNPTAFYLCASSIKGNGYTFGSGTRLTVV.

Of note for this clone: The missing CDR3 end, 3 residues past where the read stops, is filled in from the germline J gene. This sequence joins TRBV6-2 or TRBV6-3 and TRBJ1-5; unclear D gene. This CDR3 is 13 amino acids long. Trimming removed 5 bases from V and 0 bases from J, with 5 bases in between. Germline-derived CDR1 and CDR2 are MNHEY and SVGEGT. The part of the CDR3 DNA that was read is TGTGCCAGCAGTCAGAATAGCAATCAGCCC. Its protein is CASSQNSNQP. The complete CDR3 sequence is CASSQNSNQPQHF.

Comments on this clone: The read terminates 3 residues ahead of where the CDR3 ends, so the germline J gene completes it. V usage is TRBV5-1 and J usage is TRBJ1-6; D may be TRBD1 (5 bases). The CDR3 consists of 15 residues. CDR1 and CDR2 (germline): SGHRS, YFSETQ. Trimming took off 0 bases at V and 5 bases at J, with 9 bases between the two ends. CDR3 residues: CASSLDGHDNSPLHF. The sequenced part of the CDR3 DNA is TGCGCCAGCAGCTTGGATGGACATGATAATTCACCC.

Note on this clone: Read coverage stops 3 residues before the CDR3 terminus; the germline J gene supplies the remainder. This sequence joins TRBV19 and TRBJ2-2; maybe TRBD1 (6 bases). Deletions cut 4 bases from V and 5 bases from J, with 11 bases between. The length of the CDR3 is 14 residues. Germline loops: CDR1 LNHDA, CDR2 SQIVND (reference sequence). The CDR3 region is CASSRPQGTGELFF. CDR3 DNA, as far as it was read: TGTGCCAGTAGTAGGCCTCAGGGGACCGGGGAG.

Turning to this clone: Coverage ceases 3 residues before the CDR3 finishes, and the germline J gene fills in the end. The J gene is TRBJ2-5, the V gene TRBV5-4; TRBD2 matches 8 bases. This CDR3 contains 14 residues. The V gene end was trimmed by 1 base and the J gene end by 1 base; junction bases not matched to a gene: 0. CDR1 and CDR2 (germline): SGHNT, YYREEE (reference sequence). This CDR3 reads CASSLTSGQETQYF. The CDR3 bases that were read are TGTGCCAGCAGCTTGACTAGCGGCCAAGAGACC.

Regarding this clone: The observed sequence ends 3 residues before the CDR3 terminus, with the missing tail filled in from the germline J gene. This chain connects TRBV18 to TRBJ1-4; 8 nucleotides line up with TRBD1. After removal of 4 bases from V and 8 bases from J, the junction contained 3 bases not matched to a gene. This CDR3 has 13 residues. Germline values: CDR1 KGHSH, CDR2 LQKENI. The DNA read from the CDR3 is TGTGCCAGCTCACTGGGACAGGAAGAAAAA. This encodes CASSLGQEEK. In full, the CDR3 reads CASSLGQEEKLFF.

Notes on this clone: The read gets to within 3 residues of the CDR3 end, and the germline J gene fills in the rest. V and J are TRBV4-1 and TRBJ1-2, with a possible D match to TRBD1 (5 bases). The CDR3 is 15 residues long. V was shortened by 0 bases and J by 4 bases, with 12 bases between the two germline ends. Germline loops: CDR1 MGHRA, CDR2 YSYEKL. The CDR3: CASSQDTQGSYGYTF. The covered CDR3 bases are TGCGCCAGCAGCCAAGATACCCAGGGAAGCTATGGC.

On this clone: Read coverage stops 3 residues before the CDR3 terminus; the germline J gene supplies the remainder. The chain has TRBV20-1 and TRBJ2-3; 7 nucleotides agree with TRBD1. V shed 0 bases and J 1 base; nucleotides not matched to a gene: 19. The CDR3 runs to 20 residues. Germline CDR1 is DFQATT and CDR2 is SNEGSKA (reference sequence). CDR3 bases read: TGCAGTGCTAGAGATCTTATAGGAAGAAGGACAGGCCAGCGCACAGATACG. It translates to CSARDLIGRRTGQRTDT. From start to end, the CDR3 is CSARDLIGRRTGQRTDTQYF.

As regards this clone: The CDR3 end is not reached by the read, which stops 3 residues before it; the germline J gene fills it in. V usage is TRBV6-1 and J usage is TRBJ1-2; D gene unclear. Germline V CDR1 and CDR2: MNHNS, SASEGT. Trimming stripped 3 bases from V and 3 bases from J, with 14 bases between. This CDR3 contains 15 residues. CDR3 sequence reads: CASSDPGASDYGYTF. CDR3 DNA, as far as it was read: TGTGCCAGCAGTGACCCAGGCGCCAGTGACTATGGC.

On this clone: The junction departs from germline at one end; a sequencing error may be responsible. CDR3 DNA (partial): TGCGCCAGCAGCCCCCAACCGCCAGGGAGCTCTGGAAACACC. Amino acids: CASSPQPPGSSGNT. The CDR3 in full is CASSPQPPGSSGNTIYF. The chain combines TRBV4-2 with TRBJ1-3; D is possibly TRBD1 (5 bases). The read falls 3 residues short of the CDR3 end, and the missing part is taken from the germline J gene. The CDR3 length is 17 residues. CDR1 and CDR2 from the germline V gene are LGHNA and YNFKEQ.

About this clone itself: The read ends 3 residues before the CDR3 terminus; that terminus is restored from the germline J gene. The chain has TRBV15 and TRBJ2-1; a weak D match, TRBD1 (6 bases). V was shortened by 7 bases and J by 8 bases, with 15 bases between the two germline ends. This CDR3 spans 13 amino acids. From germline, CDR1 is LNHNV and CDR2 YYDKDF (reference sequence). The CDR3 sequence is CATTQGFTDEQFF. The covered CDR3 bases are TGTGCCACCACACAGGGTTTTACCGATGAG.

About this clone: The CDR3 goes on 3 residues after the read ends, and that part is filled in from the germline J gene. The chain couples TRBV20-1 to TRBJ2-5; weak D call: TRBD2 (5 bases). Per the germline V gene, CDR1 is DFQATT and CDR2 is SNEGSKA (reference sequence). This CDR3 spans 14 amino acids. Trimming left V 0 bases short and J 5 bases short, with 13 bases between. CDR3 in amino acids: CSAREVAWEETQYF. CDR3 bases read: TGCAGTGCTAGAGAGGTAGCGTGGGAGGAGACC.

A word on this clone: The CDR3 extends 3 residues past the end of the read, so its final part is completed from the germline J gene. V gene TRBV7-3 combines with J gene TRBJ2-1; TRBD1 agrees at 8 bases. Germline V lookup: CDR1 SGHTA, CDR2 FQGTGA. This CDR3 contains 15 residues. V gave up 4 bases and J gave up 2 bases; unmatched junction bases: 4. Partial CDR3 DNA: TGTGCCAGCAGCTCCACAGGGGGGACCTACAATGAG. Translation: CASSSTGGTYNE. In full, the CDR3 is CASSSTGGTYNEQFF.

Note on this clone: The observed sequence ends 3 residues before the CDR3 terminus, with the missing tail filled in from the germline J gene. The V and J genes are TRBV24-1 and TRBJ2-3, with D unclear. Trimming stripped 7 bases from V and 6 bases from J, with 7 bases between. The CDR3 runs 11 residues. Germline CDR1 KGHDR, CDR2 SFDVKD. The part of the CDR3 DNA that was read is TGTGCCACCAGCAGCAGGGATACG. This sequence encodes CATSSRDT. The complete CDR3 protein is CATSSRDTQYF.